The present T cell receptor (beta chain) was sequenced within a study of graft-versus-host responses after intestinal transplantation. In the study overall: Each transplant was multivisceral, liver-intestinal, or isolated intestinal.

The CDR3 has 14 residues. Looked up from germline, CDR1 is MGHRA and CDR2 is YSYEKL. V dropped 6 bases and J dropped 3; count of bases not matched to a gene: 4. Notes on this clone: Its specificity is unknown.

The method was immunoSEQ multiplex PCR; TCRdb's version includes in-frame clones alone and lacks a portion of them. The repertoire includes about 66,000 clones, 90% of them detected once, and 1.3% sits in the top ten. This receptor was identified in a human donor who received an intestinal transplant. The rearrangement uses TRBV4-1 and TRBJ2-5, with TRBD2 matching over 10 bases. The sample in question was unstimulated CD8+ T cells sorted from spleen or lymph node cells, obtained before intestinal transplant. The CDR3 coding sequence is TGCGCCAGCAGTCTAGCGGGGGCGGAAGAGACCCAGTACTTC. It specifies CASSLAGAEETQYF.